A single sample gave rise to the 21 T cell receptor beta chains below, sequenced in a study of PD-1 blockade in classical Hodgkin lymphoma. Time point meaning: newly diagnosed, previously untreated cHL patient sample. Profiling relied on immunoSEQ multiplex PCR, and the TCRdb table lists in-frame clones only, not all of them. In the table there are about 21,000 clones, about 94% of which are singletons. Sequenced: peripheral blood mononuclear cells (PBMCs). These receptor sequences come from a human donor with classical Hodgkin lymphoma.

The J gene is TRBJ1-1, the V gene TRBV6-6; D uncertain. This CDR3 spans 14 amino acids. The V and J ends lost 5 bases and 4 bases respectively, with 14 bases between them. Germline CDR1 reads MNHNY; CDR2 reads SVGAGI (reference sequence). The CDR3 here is CASSRLVRATEAFF. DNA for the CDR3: TGTGCCAGCAGTCGACTAGTTCGAGCCACTGAAGCTTTCTTT.

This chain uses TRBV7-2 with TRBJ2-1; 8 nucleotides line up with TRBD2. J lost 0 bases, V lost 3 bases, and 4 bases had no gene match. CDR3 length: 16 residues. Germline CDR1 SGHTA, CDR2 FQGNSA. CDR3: CASSFSGGASYNEQFF. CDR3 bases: TGTGCCAGCAGCTTCTCCGGGGGGGCCTCCTACAATGAGCAGTTCTTC.

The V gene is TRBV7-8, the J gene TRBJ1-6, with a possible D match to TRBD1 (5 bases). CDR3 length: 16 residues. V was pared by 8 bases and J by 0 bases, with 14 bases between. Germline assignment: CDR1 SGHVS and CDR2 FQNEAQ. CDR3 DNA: TGTGCCAGCCTTGGCGGGGGGAGCTCCTATAATTCACCCCTCCACTTT. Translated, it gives CASLGGGSSYNSPLHF.

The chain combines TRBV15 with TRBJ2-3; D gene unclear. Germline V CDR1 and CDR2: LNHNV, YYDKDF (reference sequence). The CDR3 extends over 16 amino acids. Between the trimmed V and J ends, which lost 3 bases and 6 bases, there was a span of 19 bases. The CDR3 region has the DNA TGTGCCACCAGCAGGGCCCGGCCCTTTTTTATTGATACGCAGTATTTT. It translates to CATSRARPFFIDTQYF.

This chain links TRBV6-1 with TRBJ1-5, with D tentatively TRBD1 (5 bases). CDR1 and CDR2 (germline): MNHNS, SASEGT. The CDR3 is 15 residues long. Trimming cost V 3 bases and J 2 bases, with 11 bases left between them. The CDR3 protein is CASSEVGLRNQPQHF. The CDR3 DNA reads TGTGCCAGCAGTGAGGTGGGGCTTCGCAATCAGCCCCAGCATTTT.

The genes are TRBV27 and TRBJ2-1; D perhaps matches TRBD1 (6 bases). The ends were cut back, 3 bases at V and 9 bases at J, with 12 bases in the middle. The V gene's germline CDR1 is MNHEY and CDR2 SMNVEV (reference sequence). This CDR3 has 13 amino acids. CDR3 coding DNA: TGTGCCAGCAGTTTCAACAGGGCGAGTGAGCAGTTCTTC. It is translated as CASSFNRASEQFF.

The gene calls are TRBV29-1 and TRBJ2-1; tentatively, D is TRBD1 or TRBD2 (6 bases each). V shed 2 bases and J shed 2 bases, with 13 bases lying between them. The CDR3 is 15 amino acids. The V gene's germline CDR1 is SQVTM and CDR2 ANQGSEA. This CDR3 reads CSVENRGRPYNEQFF. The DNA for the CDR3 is TGCAGCGTTGAAAACCGGGGGCGCCCCTACAATGAGCAGTTCTTC.

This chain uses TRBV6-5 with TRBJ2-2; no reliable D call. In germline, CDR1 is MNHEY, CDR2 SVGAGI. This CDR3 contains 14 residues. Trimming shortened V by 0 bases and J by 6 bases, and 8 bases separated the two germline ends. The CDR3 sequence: CASSYSKLAGELFF. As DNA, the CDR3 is TGTGCCAGCAGTTACTCTAAATTGGCCGGGGAGCTGTTTTTT.

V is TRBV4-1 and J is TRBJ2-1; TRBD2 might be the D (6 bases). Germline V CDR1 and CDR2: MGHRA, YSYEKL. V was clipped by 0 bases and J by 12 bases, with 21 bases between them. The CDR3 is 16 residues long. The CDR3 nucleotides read TGCGCCAGCAGCCAAGATATAGGACTAACCTTGGGGAGGCAGTTCTTC. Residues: CASSQDIGLTLGRQFF.

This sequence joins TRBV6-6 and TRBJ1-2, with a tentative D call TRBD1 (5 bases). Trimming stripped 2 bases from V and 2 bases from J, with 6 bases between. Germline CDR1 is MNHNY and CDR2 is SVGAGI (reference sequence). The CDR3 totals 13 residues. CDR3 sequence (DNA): TGTGCCAGCAGTTACCGGGACAACTATGGCTACACCTTC. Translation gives CASSYRDNYGYTF.

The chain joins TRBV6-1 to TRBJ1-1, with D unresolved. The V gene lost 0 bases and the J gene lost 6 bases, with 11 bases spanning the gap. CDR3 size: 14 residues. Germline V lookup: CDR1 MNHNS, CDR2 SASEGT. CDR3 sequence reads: CASSEAPEAAEAFF. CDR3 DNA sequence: TGTGCCAGCAGTGAAGCCCCAGAGGCTGCTGAAGCTTTCTTT.

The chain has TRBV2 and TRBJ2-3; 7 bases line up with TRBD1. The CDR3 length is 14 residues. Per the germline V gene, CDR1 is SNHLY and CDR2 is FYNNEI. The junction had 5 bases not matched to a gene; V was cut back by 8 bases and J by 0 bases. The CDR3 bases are TGTGCCAGCCAACGGGACAGAAGCACAGATACGCAGTATTTT. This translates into CASQRDRSTDTQYF.

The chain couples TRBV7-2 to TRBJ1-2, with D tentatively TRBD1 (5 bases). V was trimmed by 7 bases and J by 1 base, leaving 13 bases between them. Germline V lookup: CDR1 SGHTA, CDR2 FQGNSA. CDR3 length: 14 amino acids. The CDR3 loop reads CASTGGTGNYGYTF. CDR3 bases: TGTGCCAGCACCGGGGGAACCGGTAACTATGGCTACACCTTC.

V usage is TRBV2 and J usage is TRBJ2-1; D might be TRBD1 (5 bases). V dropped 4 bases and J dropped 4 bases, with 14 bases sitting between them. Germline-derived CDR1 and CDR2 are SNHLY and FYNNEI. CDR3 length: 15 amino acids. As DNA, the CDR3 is TGTGCCAGCAGTGGTCCCAGGGCGATATACAATGAGCAGTTCTTC. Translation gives CASSGPRAIYNEQFF. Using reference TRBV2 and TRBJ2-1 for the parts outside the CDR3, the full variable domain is EPEVTQTPSHQVTQMGQEVILRCVPISNHLYFYWYRQILGQKVEFLVSFYNNEISEKSEIFDDQFSVERPDGSNFTLKIRSTKLEDSAMYFCASSGPRAIYNEQFFGPGTRLTVL.

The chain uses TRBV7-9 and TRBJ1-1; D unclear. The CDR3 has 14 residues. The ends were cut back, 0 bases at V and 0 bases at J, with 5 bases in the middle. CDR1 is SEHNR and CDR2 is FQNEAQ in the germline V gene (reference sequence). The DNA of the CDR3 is TGTGCCAGCAGCTTAGCACAATTGAACACTGAAGCTTTCTTT. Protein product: CASSLAQLNTEAFF.

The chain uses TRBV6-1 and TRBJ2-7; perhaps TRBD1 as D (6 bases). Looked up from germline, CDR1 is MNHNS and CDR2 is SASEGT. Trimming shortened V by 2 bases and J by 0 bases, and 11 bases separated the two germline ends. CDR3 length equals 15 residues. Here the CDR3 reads CASSEYQGSSYEQYF. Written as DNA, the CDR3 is TGTGCCAGCAGTGAATATCAGGGGAGCTCCTACGAGCAGTACTTC.

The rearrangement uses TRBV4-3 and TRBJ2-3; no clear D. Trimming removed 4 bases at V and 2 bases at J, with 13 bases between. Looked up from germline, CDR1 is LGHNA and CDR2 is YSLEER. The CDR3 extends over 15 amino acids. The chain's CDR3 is CASSLAGSNTDTQYF. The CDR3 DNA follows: TGCGCCAGCAGCCTCGCCGGAAGTAACACAGATACGCAGTATTTT.

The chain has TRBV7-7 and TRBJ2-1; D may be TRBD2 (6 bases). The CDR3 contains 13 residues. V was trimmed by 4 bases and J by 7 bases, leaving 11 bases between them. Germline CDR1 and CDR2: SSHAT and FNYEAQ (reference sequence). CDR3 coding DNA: TGTGCCAGCAGCTGGGACTTTGAAAATGAGCAGTTCTTC. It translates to CASSWDFENEQFF.

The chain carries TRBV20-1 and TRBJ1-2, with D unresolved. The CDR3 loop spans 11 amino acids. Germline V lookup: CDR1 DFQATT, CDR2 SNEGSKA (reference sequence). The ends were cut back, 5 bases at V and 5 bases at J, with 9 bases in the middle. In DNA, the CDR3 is TGCAGTGCTTTCACCGGATATGGCTACACCTTC. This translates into CSAFTGYGYTF.

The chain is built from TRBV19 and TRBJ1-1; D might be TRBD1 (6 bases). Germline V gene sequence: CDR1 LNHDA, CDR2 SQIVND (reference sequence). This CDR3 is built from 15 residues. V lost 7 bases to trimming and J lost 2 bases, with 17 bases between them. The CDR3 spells CASTTSRGLNTEAFF. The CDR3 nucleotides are TGTGCCAGTACCACCTCCAGGGGACTTAACACTGAAGCTTTCTTT.

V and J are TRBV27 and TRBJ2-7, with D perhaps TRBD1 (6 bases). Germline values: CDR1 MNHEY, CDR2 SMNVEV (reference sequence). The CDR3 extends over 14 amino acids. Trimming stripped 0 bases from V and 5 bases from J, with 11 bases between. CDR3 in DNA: TGTGCCAGCAGTTTATCAACAGGGTTAGACGAGCAGTACTTC. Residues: CASSLSTGLDEQYF.